Listed below are T cell receptor beta chains from one sample, sequenced in a study of OX40 agonist ivuxolimab in advanced cancers. TCRdb's copy holds only in-frame clones and misses some; the assay was immunoSEQ multiplex PCR. The table records 65,000 to 75,000 clones, about 93% of them present only once. The input for sequencing was CD4+ or CD8+ T cells sorted from blood, taken in a trial of the OX40 agonist ivuxolimab. The receptors were sampled from an adult with an advanced solid tumor such as melanoma, head and neck, liver or kidney cancer. Each CDR3 is given without its conserved first and last residue.

V gene: TRBV5-1; J gene: TRBJ2-2; CDR3 protein: ASSLASGESGELF
V gene: TRBV19; J gene: TRBJ2-7; CDR3 protein: ATRRQGGYEQY
V gene: TRBV11-2; J gene: TRBJ2-1; CDR3 protein: ASSLEQGRNEQF
V gene: TRBV6-5; J gene: TRBJ2-7; CDR3 protein: ASARRQNSYEQY
V gene: TRBV5-1; J gene: TRBJ1-1; CDR3 protein: ASSVTTGSNTEAF
V gene: TRBV10-3; J gene: TRBJ2-7; CDR3 protein: AINPGLAVNEQY
V gene: TRBV5-5; J gene: TRBJ2-7; CDR3 protein: ASSSASGTSYEQY
V gene: TRBV7-2; J gene: TRBJ1-6; CDR3 protein: ASSLSGLYNSPLH
V gene: TRBV18; J gene: TRBJ2-1; CDR3 protein: ASSLEGLAQNNEQF
V gene: TRBV30; J gene: TRBJ1-2; CDR3 protein: AWRTGDGYT
V gene: TRBV7-9; J gene: TRBJ2-7; CDR3 protein: ASSYPASGRAAPDEQY
V gene: TRBV29-1; J gene: TRBJ2-3; CDR3 protein: SGGTSESDTQY
V gene: TRBV5-1; J gene: TRBJ2-7; CDR3 protein: ASSLEPLTYEQY
V gene: TRBV7-7; J gene: TRBJ2-5; CDR3 protein: ASSSTSTGETQY
V gene: TRBV11-3; J gene: TRBJ2-3; CDR3 protein: ASSFKEGKKPTDTQY
V gene: TRBV7-9; J gene: TRBJ1-1; CDR3 protein: ASSLSPTGSTEAF
V gene: TRBV5-1; J gene: TRBJ2-7; CDR3 protein: ASPSRDYEQY
V gene: TRBV30; J gene: TRBJ2-7; CDR3 protein: AWSAWRGVGGRGEQY
V gene: TRBV6-1; J gene: TRBJ2-7; CDR3 protein: ASSPPSSSEQY
V gene: TRBV14; J gene: TRBJ2-2; CDR3 protein: ASSQAGVDTGELF
V gene: TRBV4-1; J gene: TRBJ1-5; CDR3 protein: ASSQDYPGNQPQH
V gene: TRBV6-5; J gene: TRBJ2-7; CDR3 protein: ASSYRGQGYEQY
V gene: TRBV7-9; J gene: TRBJ2-7; CDR3 protein: ASSQSSYEQY
V gene: TRBV18; J gene: TRBJ2-1; CDR3 protein: ASSTSIAGDEQF
V gene: TRBV9; J gene: TRBJ1-3; CDR3 protein: ASGRDLGRPDTIY
V gene: TRBV29-1; J gene: TRBJ2-1; CDR3 protein: SVRTSGIQQF
V gene: TRBV2; J gene: TRBJ1-4; CDR3 protein: ASSRGQGVQKLF
V gene: TRBV19; J gene: TRBJ1-1; CDR3 protein: ASSRGAPGTEAF
V gene: TRBV6-5; J gene: TRBJ1-6; CDR3 protein: ASSYSGGDSPLH
V gene: TRBV30; J gene: TRBJ2-2; CDR3 protein: AWRSGGGTGELF
V gene: TRBV6-5; J gene: TRBJ2-1; CDR3 protein: ASSYSKAGGPYEQF
V gene: TRBV18; J gene: TRBJ2-7; CDR3 protein: ASSPLAGTYEQY
V gene: TRBV5-5; J gene: TRBJ2-6; CDR3 protein: ASSLDVAGANVLT
V gene: TRBV18; J gene: TRBJ1-5; CDR3 protein: ASSPGTGGDNQPQH
V gene: TRBV28; J gene: TRBJ2-7; CDR3 protein: ASSSGGTRVPYEQY
V gene: TRBV4-3; J gene: TRBJ2-7; CDR3 protein: ASSQDSGWYYEQY
V gene: TRBV5-1; J gene: TRBJ2-1; CDR3 protein: ASSAPKVEGPRPYNEQF
V gene: TRBV5-1; J gene: TRBJ2-7; CDR3 protein: ASSPLAGDEQY
V gene: TRBV6-5; J gene: TRBJ1-2; CDR3 protein: ASSYSGGGGYT
V gene: TRBV21-1; J gene: TRBJ2-7; CDR3 protein: ASSKHNRIAGAAYEQY